The 10 T cell receptor beta chains presented below share a single source sample, sequenced in a study of cytomegalovirus exposure and HLA in healthy donors. Use of 60 Vbeta and 13 Jbeta primers characterized the PCR. The method was immunoSEQ multiplex PCR; TCRdb's version includes in-frame clones alone and lacks a portion of them. The sample table sets out over 110,000 clones. Sequenced sample: PBMCs. The receptors derive from a male donor in good health and CMV-seronegative.

The chain employs TRBV2 and TRBJ2-1; D is possibly TRBD2 (6 bases). From germline, CDR1 is SNHLY and CDR2 FYNNEI. With 6 bases removed from V and 2 bases from J, the gap between germline ends came to 11 bases. The length of the CDR3 is 14 residues. This CDR3 is CASSPGLTYNEQFF. In nucleotides, the CDR3 is TGTGCCAGCAGCCCCGGACTAACCTACAATGAGCAGTTCTTC.

This chain joins TRBV30 and TRBJ2-1, with TRBD2 as a possible D gene (5 bases). With 4 bases removed from V and 10 bases from J, the gap between germline ends came to 11 bases. From germline, CDR1 is GTSNPN and CDR2 SVGIG (reference sequence). The CDR3 extends over 11 amino acids. CDR3 DNA: TGTGCCTGGACCCCTTCGGGGGAGCAGTTCTTC. This codes for CAWTPSGEQFF. Using reference TRBV30 and TRBJ2-1 for the parts outside the CDR3, the full variable domain is SQTIHQWPATLVQPVGSPLSLECTVEGTSNPNLYWYRQAAGRGLQLLFYSVGIGQISSEVPQNLSASRPQDRQFILSSKKLLLSDSGFYLCAWTPSGEQFFGPGTRLTVL.

The chain joins TRBV20-1 to TRBJ1-2; D unclear. The V end lost 3 bases, the J end lost 4 bases, and 3 bases lay between the germline ends. Germline loops: CDR1 DFQATT, CDR2 SNEGSKA (reference sequence). The CDR3 extends over 10 amino acids. The CDR3 sequence is CSASIYGYTF. The CDR3 DNA reads as TGCAGTGCTAGCATCTATGGCTACACCTTC.

The chain joins TRBV9 to TRBJ2-2; weak D call: TRBD2 (5 bases). V was pared by 0 bases and J by 4 bases, with 7 bases between. CDR1 is SGDLS, CDR2 YYNGEE, per germline. This CDR3 contains 14 residues. The CDR3 DNA reads as TGTGCCAGCAGCGTAGAAGGAGGCACCGGGGAGCTGTTTTTT. Amino acid sequence: CASSVEGGTGELFF.

This chain connects TRBV27 to TRBJ2-5; the D is unclear. Germline loops: CDR1 MNHEY, CDR2 SMNVEV (reference sequence). This CDR3 contains 11 residues. V lost 5 bases, J lost 4 bases, and 5 bases lay in between. CDR3 residues: CASSTRETQYF. The CDR3 bases are TGTGCCAGCAGTACACGAGAGACCCAGTACTTC.

This rearrangement joins TRBV5-1 to TRBJ2-1; 9 bases align to TRBD1. Germline V gene sequence: CDR1 SGHRS, CDR2 YFSETQ. Trimming removed 3 bases from V and 8 bases from J; junction bases left unmatched: 6. The CDR3 runs to 14 residues. CDR3 sequence reads: CASSYRDRDHEQFF. The CDR3 DNA follows: TGCGCCAGCAGCTACCGGGACAGGGACCATGAGCAGTTCTTC.

V usage is TRBV5-1 and J usage is TRBJ2-3, with 7 nucleotides matching TRBD1. Germline V CDR1 and CDR2: SGHRS, YFSETQ. Trimming removed 0 bases from V and 1 base from J; junction bases left unmatched: 11. The CDR3 is 18 amino acids. CDR3 sequence reads: CASSLGLTGLGGTDTQYF. The CDR3 nucleotides are TGCGCCAGCAGCTTGGGACTGACAGGGTTGGGGGGCACAGATACGCAGTATTTT.

The chain carries TRBV5-4 and TRBJ1-1, with no clear D. The germline V and J ends were trimmed by 3 bases and 1 base, with 10 bases remaining between them. This CDR3 has 14 residues. Germline CDR1 and CDR2: SGHNT and YYREEE (reference sequence). The CDR3 DNA reads as TGTGCCAGCAGCTCCGACTATAGGAACACTGAAGCTTTCTTT. Amino acid sequence: CASSSDYRNTEAFF.

The CDR3 reads CAWTAGRREAFF. The CDR3 DNA reads as TGTGCCTGGACCGCGGGAAGGAGGGAAGCTTTCTTT. The chain uses TRBV30 and TRBJ1-1; D gene ambiguous. V dropped 4 bases and J dropped 8 bases, with 14 bases sitting between them. Germline-derived CDR1 and CDR2 are GTSNPN and SVGIG (reference sequence). The CDR3 consists of 12 residues.

The CDR3 spells CASSRLGGRTEAFF. The CDR3 bases are TGTGCCAGCAGCCGGCTGGGGGGACGAACTGAAGCTTTCTTT. The chain links TRBV11-2 to TRBJ1-1; a possible D gene is TRBD1 (5 bases). V gave up 5 bases and J gave up 5 bases, with 15 bases separating them. The CDR3 runs to 14 residues. Germline V gives CDR1 SGHAT, CDR2 FQNNGV.